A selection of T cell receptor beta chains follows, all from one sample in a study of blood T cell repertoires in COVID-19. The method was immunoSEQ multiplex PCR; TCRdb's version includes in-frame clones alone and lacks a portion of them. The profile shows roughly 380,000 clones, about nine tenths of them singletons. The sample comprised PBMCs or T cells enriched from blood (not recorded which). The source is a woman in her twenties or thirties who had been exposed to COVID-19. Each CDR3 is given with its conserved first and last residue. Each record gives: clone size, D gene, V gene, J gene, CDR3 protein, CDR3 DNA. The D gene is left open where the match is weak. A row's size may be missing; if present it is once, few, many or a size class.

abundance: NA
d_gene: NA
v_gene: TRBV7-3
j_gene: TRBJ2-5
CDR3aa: CASSLTAIYQETQYF
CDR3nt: TGTGCCAGCAGCTTAACAGCGATCTACCAAGAGACCCAGTACTTC

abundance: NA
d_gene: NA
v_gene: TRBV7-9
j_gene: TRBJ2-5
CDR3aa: CASSLRQTQETQYF
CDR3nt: TGTGCCAGCAGCTTGAGACAGACCCAAGAGACCCAGTACTTC

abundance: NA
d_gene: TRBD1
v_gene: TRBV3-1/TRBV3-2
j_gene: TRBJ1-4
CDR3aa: CASTTGGDEKLFF
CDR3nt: TGTGCCAGCACGACAGGGGGCGACGAAAAACTGTTTTTT

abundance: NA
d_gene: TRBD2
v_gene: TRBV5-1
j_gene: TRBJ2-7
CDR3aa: CASSLEREEDEQYF
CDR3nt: TGCGCCAGCAGCTTAGAGCGGGAGGAGGACGAGCAGTACTTC

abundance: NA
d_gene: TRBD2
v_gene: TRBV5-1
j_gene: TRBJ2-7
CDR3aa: CASSLGLAGVVEQYF
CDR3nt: TGCGCCAGCAGCTTGGGGCTAGCGGGAGTTGTCGAGCAGTACTTC

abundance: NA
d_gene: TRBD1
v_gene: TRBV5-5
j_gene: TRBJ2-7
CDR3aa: CASSLEGDRGLYEQYF
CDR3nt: TGTGCCAGCAGCTTGGAAGGGGACAGGGGACTTTACGAGCAGTACTTC

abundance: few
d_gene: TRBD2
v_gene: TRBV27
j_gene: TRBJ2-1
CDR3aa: CASSFVGLAGVDEQFF
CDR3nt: TGTGCCAGCAGTTTCGTGGGGCTAGCGGGAGTGGATGAGCAGTTCTTC

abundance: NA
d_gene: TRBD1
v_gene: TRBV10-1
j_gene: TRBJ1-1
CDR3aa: CASSDSGGTEAFF
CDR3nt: TGCGCCAGCAGCGACTCAGGGGGCACTGAAGCTTTCTTT

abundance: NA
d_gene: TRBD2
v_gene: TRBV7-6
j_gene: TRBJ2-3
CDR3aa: CASSPQSGTSGRTGTDTQYF
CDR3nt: TGTGCCAGCAGCCCGCAGTCCGGGACTAGCGGGAGGACGGGAACAGATACGCAGTATTTT

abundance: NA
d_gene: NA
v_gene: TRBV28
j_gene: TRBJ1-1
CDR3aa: CASSFPRGSPDEAFF
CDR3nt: TGTGCCAGCAGTTTTCCCAGGGGCTCCCCCGACGAAGCTTTCTTT

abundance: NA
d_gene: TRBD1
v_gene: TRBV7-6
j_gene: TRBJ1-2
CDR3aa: CASSARASDRGMGGYTF
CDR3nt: TGTGCCAGCAGCGCACGAGCGAGTGACAGGGGTATGGGAGGCTACACCTTC

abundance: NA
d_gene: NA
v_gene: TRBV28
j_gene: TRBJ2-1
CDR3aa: CASSFIIFLPGEGPSYNEQFF
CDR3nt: TGTGCCAGCAGTTTCATCATCTTTCTCCCAGGGGAGGGACCCTCCTACAATGAGCAGTTCTTC

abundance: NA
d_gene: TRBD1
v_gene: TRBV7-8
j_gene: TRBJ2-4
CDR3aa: CASSPTTGDIQYF
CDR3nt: TGTGCCAGCAGCCCAACGACAGGGGACATTCAGTACTTC

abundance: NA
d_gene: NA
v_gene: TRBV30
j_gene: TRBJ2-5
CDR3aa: CAWNAGQETQYF
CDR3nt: TGTGCCTGGAATGCGGGACAAGAGACCCAGTACTTC

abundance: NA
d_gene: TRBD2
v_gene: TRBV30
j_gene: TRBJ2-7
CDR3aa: CAWRGAGVTYEQYF
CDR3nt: TGTGCCTGGAGGGGAGCGGGAGTCACCTACGAGCAGTACTTC

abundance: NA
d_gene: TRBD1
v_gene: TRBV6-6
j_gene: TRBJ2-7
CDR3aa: CASSYPGQAYEQYF
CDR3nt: TGTGCCAGCAGTTACCCGGGACAGGCCTACGAGCAGTACTTC

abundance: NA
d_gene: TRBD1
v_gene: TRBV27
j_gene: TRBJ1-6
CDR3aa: CASRRDRGMRKSPLHF
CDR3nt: TGTGCCAGTCGACGGGACAGGGGGATGCGGAAATCACCCCTCCACTTT

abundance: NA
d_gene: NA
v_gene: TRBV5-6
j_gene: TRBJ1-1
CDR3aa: CASSFGLRNTEAFF
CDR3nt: TGTGCCAGCAGCTTCGGACTACGGAACACTGAAGCTTTCTTT

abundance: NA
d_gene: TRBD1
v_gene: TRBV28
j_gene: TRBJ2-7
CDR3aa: CASSLLRTGTYEQYF
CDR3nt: TGTGCCAGCAGTTTACTTAGGACAGGGACCTACGAGCAGTACTTC

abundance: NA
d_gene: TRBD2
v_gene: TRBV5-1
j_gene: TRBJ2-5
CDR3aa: CASSSGGAGLQETQYF
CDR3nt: TGCGCCAGCAGCTCCGGGGGGGCGGGGTTACAAGAGACCCAGTACTTC

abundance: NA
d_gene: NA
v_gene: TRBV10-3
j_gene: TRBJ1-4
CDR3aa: CAISEGGGGEKLFF
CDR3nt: TGTGCCATCAGTGAGGGGGGAGGGGGTGAAAAACTGTTTTTT

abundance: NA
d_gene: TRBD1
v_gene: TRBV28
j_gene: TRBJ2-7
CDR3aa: CASLGTGGLYEQYF
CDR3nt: TGTGCCAGCCTCGGGACAGGGGGCCTCTACGAGCAGTACTTC

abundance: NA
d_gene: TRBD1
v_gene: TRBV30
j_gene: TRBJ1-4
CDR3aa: CAWTSGQGGEKLFF
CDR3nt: TGTGCCTGGACCTCGGGACAGGGTGGTGAAAAACTGTTTTTT

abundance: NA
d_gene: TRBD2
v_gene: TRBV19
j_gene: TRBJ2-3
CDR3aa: CASTGGRAASTDTQYF
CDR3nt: TGTGCCAGTACGGGGGGGAGGGCAGCTAGCACAGATACGCAGTATTTT

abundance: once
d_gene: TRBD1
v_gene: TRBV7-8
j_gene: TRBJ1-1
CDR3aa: CASSPGQGVTEAFF
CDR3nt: TGTGCCAGCAGCCCGGGACAGGGAGTCACTGAAGCTTTCTTT

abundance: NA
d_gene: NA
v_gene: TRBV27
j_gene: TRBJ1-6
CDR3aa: CASHGVFGSPLHF
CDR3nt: TGTGCCAGCCACGGAGTATTCGGCTCACCCCTCCACTTT

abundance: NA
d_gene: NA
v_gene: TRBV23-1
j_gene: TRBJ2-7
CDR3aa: CASSQDGRPYEQYF
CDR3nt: TGCGCCAGCAGTCAAGATGGGAGGCCCTACGAGCAGTACTTC

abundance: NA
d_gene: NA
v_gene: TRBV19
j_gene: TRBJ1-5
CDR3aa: CASGLPQHF
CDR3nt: TGTGCCAGTGGGCTGCCCCAGCATTTT

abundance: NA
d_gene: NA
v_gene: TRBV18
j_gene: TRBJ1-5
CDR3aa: CASSPDFTGTSNQPQHF
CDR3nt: TGTGCCAGCTCACCAGATTTCACAGGGACAAGCAATCAGCCCCAGCATTTT

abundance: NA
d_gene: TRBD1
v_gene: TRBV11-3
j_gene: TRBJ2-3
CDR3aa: CASSPQTGYTDTQYF
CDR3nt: TGTGCCAGCAGCCCACAGACAGGGTACACAGATACGCAGTATTTT

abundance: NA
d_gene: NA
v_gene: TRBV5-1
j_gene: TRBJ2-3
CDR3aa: CASSLAQGQDTQYF
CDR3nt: TGCGCCAGCAGCTTGGCACAGGGCCAAGATACGCAGTATTTT

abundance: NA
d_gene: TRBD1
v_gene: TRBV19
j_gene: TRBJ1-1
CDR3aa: CASAAGGEGRLGFF
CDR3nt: TGTGCCAGTGCGGCAGGGGGTGAAGGCCGACTTGGATTCTTT

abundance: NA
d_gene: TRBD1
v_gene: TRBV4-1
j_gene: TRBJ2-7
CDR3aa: CASSHTGDSYEQYF
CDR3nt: TGCGCCAGCAGCCACACAGGGGACTCCTACGAGCAGTACTTC

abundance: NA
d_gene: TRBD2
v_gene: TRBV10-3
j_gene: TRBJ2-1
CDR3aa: CAISGLGGVWRAGLHNEQFF
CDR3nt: TGTGCCATCAGTGGGCTCGGAGGTGTTTGGCGAGCGGGACTCCACAATGAGCAGTTCTTC

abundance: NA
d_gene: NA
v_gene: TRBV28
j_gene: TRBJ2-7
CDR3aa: CASSPRLDTYEQYF
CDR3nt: TGTGCCAGCAGTCCCCGACTGGATACCTACGAGCAGTACTTC